This T cell receptor beta chain emerged from a study of cytomegalovirus exposure and HLA in healthy donors. General study results and limits: A list of 150 to 200 TCR beta chains associated with cytomegalovirus was given. Reportedly, a later analysis found an Asian-associated ancestry cluster had fewer N-insertions than the roughly 630-donor mean.

Notes on this clone: Its antigen is undetermined.

Primers: 60 Vbeta forward and 13 Jbeta reverse. Assay used: immunoSEQ multiplex PCR; TCRdb lists only in-frame clones, some missing. The table has approximately 140,000 clones, around two thirds seen once; the top ten hold around 2.6%. Trimming at V came to 2 bases and at J to 8 bases, leaving 7 bases not matched to a gene. CDR1 MNHEY and CDR2 SVGAGI come from the germline V gene. The CDR3 has 15 residues. The specimen sequenced was PBMCs. The sequence came from a human donor in good health. The V gene is TRBV6-5, the J gene TRBJ1-2; 11 nucleotides align to TRBD1. CDR3 protein: CASSYLRTGGSGYTF. The CDR3 region has the DNA TGTGCCAGCAGTTACCTCCGGACAGGGGGCTCGGGCTACACCTTC.